This record covers a single TCR beta chain. The germline gives CDR1 MGHDK, CDR2 SYGVNS. CDR3 length: 17 residues. V was clipped by 4 bases and J by 4 bases, with 23 bases between them. Together with a sample-barcoded 5' primer, a J-beta primer mix was included in a second PCR lasting about 6 to 11 cycles. TCRdb redid the calling of the 5' RACE reads with MiXCR, one entry per CDR3 protein. This table has about 1.8 million distinct CDR3 sequences, around 48% appearing once. The data derive from a study of blood T cells in healthy people across ages. Samples each yielded at least 6 micrograms of total RNA.

This sequence joins TRBV25-1 and TRBJ2-7; maybe TRBD1 (6 bases). The sequenced sample was blood. The TCR comes from a woman between 40 and 50 years old in good health. The CDR3 here is CASSGGDKESTQYEQYF. Written as DNA, the CDR3 is TGTGCCAGCAGTGGAGGGGACAAAGAGTCTACCCAATACGAGCAGTACTTC.